This passage covers 17 T cell receptor beta chains from one sample sequenced in a study of blood T cell repertoires in COVID-19. Profiling relied on immunoSEQ multiplex PCR, and the TCRdb table lists in-frame clones only, not all of them. Altogether approximately 100,000 clones are present, 85% to 90% being singletons, with the ten largest covering about 20%. The material sequenced was peripheral blood. All receptors derive from a human donor with acute or convalescent COVID-19. The donor label of this sample is uncertain.

The V gene is TRBV5-4, the J gene TRBJ1-2; D may be TRBD1 (5 bases). The V end lost 0 bases, the J end lost 12 bases, and 12 bases lay between the germline ends. CDR1 and CDR2 (germline): SGHNT, YYREEE (reference sequence). The CDR3 covers 12 residues. DNA of the CDR3: TGTGCCAGCAGCTTGGACAGGTACCGGAACACCTTC. Its protein product is CASSLDRYRNTF.

This chain connects TRBV4-1 to TRBJ1-4, with unresolved D. Germline assignment: CDR1 MGHRA and CDR2 YSYEKL. Between the trimmed V and J ends, which lost 2 bases and 5 bases, there was a span of 3 bases. The CDR3 loop spans 12 amino acids. This CDR3 is CASSQPNEKLFF. In nucleotides, the CDR3 is TGCGCCAGCAGCCAACCAAATGAAAAACTGTTTTTT.

V and J are TRBV19 and TRBJ2-4; TRBD2 agrees at 7 bases. The germline gives CDR1 LNHDA, CDR2 SQIVND (reference sequence). The CDR3 runs to 14 residues. J was trimmed by 7 bases and V by 5 bases; bases with no gene match: 8. CDR3 region: CASSSAGVENIQYF. CDR3 nucleotide sequence: TGTGCCAGTAGTTCGGCGGGAGTGGAGAACATTCAGTACTTC.

The chain is built from TRBV2 and TRBJ2-5, with 9 positions matching TRBD2. V was clipped by 0 bases and J by 5 bases; unmatched bases: 1. The CDR3 is made up of 14 amino acids. From germline, CDR1 is SNHLY and CDR2 FYNNEI. The CDR3 DNA reads as TGTGCCAGCAGTGAAGCGGCGGGAGGGGAGACCCAGTACTTC. It specifies CASSEAAGGETQYF.

The CDR3 DNA reads as TGTGCCAGCAGCTTAGCTAGCGGGGCAGAGACCCAGTACTTC. Protein: CASSLASGAETQYF. V usage is TRBV7-2 and J usage is TRBJ2-5; 8 bases are shared with TRBD2. CDR3 size: 14 residues. Germline trimming cut 0 bases from V and 4 bases from J; bases unmatched to any gene: 1. Germline V CDR1 and CDR2: SGHTA, FQGNSA.

J is TRBJ1-6 and V is TRBV7-8; no firm D call. This CDR3 comprises 15 residues. Germline V CDR1 and CDR2: SGHVS, FQNEAQ. V lost 3 bases and J lost 0, with 6 bases in between. For the CDR3, the DNA is TGTGCCAGCAGCTTTAGAAGCTCCTATAATTCACCCCTCCACTTT. This encodes CASSFRSSYNSPLHF.

The chain combines TRBV28 with TRBJ2-1; D perhaps matches TRBD2 (6 bases). CDR3 size: 13 residues. Per the germline V gene, CDR1 is MDHEN and CDR2 is SYDVKM. V was cut by 6 bases and J by 4 bases, with 10 bases left in between. The CDR3 here is CASRRGGYNEQFF. The CDR3 nucleotides read TGTGCCAGCAGGCGAGGAGGGTACAATGAGCAGTTCTTC. The full variable domain, in which reference TRBV28 and TRBJ2-1 provide the parts outside the CDR3, is DVKVTQSSRYLVKRTGEKVFLECVQDMDHENMFWYRQDPGLGLRLIYFSYDVKMKEKGDIPEGYSVSREKKERFSLILESASTNQTSMYLCASRRGGYNEQFFGPGTRLTVL.

The chain couples TRBV7-6 to TRBJ2-1; TRBD2 aligns across 7 bases. J gave up 5 bases and V 6 bases, and 13 bases lay outside the gene matches. From germline, CDR1 is SGHVS and CDR2 FNYEAQ. This CDR3 has 16 residues. Here the CDR3 reads CASSLGSLAVNNEQFF. For the CDR3, the DNA is TGTGCCAGCAGTCTAGGCTCCCTAGCGGTTAACAATGAGCAGTTCTTC.

V usage is TRBV28 and J usage is TRBJ2-1, with TRBD1 identical over 9 bases. The CDR3 spans 15 residues. V trimming: 5 bases; J trimming: 7 bases; junction bases outside the gene matches: 9. The V gene's germline CDR1 is MDHEN and CDR2 SYDVKM. DNA for the CDR3: TGTGCCAGCAGTCCCCTCGGGACAGGGACTAATGAGCAGTTCTTC. Its translation is CASSPLGTGTNEQFF.

V is TRBV30 and J is TRBJ1-6; D gene unclear. The CDR3 runs 15 residues. Germline CDR1 reads GTSNPN; CDR2 reads SVGIG (reference sequence). V was clipped by 4 bases and J by 0 bases, with 10 bases between them. CDR3 DNA: TGTGCCTGGATGAGCGGGAGCTCCTATAATTCACCCCTCCACTTT. Its protein is CAWMSGSSYNSPLHF.

The chain combines TRBV10-3 with TRBJ2-5; 7 bases are a match to TRBD1. Germline CDR1 and CDR2: ENHRY and SYGVKD. The CDR3 loop spans 14 amino acids. J was trimmed by 2 bases and V by 6 bases; bases with no gene match: 6. DNA of the CDR3: TGTGCCATCAGCGCCGGACAGGCTCAAGAGACCCAGTACTTC. Its protein is CAISAGQAQETQYF.

This clone has more than one count but fewer than ten. V gene TRBV6-5 combines with J gene TRBJ1-4; TRBD1 might be the D (5 bases). Deletions cut 10 bases from V and 4 bases from J, with 16 bases between. This CDR3 contains 14 residues. Germline loops: CDR1 MNHEY, CDR2 SVGAGI. CDR3 bases: TGTGCCACCCGTTTCGGGACTGTTAATGAAAAACTGTTTTTT. This gives the protein CATRFGTVNEKLFF.

This chain links TRBV18 with TRBJ1-1; possible D gene TRBD1, 6 bases. V was shortened by 0 bases and J by 4 bases, with 9 bases between the two germline ends. Germline CDR1 KGHSH, CDR2 LQKENI. The CDR3 sequence is 14 residues long. For the CDR3, the DNA is TGTGCCAGCTCACCACCGGGGGCGGGCACTGAAGCTTTCTTT. It specifies CASSPPGAGTEAFF.

This clone was seen once. This rearrangement joins TRBV18 to TRBJ1-1, with 8 bases lining up with TRBD1. Germline V lookup: CDR1 KGHSH, CDR2 LQKENI. The CDR3 sequence is 15 residues long. Losses at the gene ends were 4 bases for V and 2 bases for J; bases not matched to a gene: 6. The CDR3, as DNA: TGTGCCAGCTCACGCACAGGACAGGGCAACACTGAAGCTTTCTTT. It specifies CASSRTGQGNTEAFF.

The chain has TRBV6-5 and TRBJ1-1; D not resolved. The germline gives CDR1 MNHEY, CDR2 SVGAGI. The V gene lost 0 bases and the J gene lost 11 bases, with 19 bases spanning the gap. The CDR3 has 15 residues. CDR3 sequence: CASSYSQIATSRAFF. The CDR3 DNA sequence: TGTGCCAGCAGTTACTCGCAGATAGCTACTTCAAGGGCTTTCTTT.

This sequence joins TRBV5-1 and TRBJ2-7; a possible D gene is TRBD2 (7 bases). The CDR3 contains 13 residues. Deletions cut 4 bases from V and 0 bases from J, with 8 bases between. CDR1 SGHRS and CDR2 YFSETQ come from the germline V gene. CDR3 nucleotide sequence: TGCGCCAGCAGCAGGGGGGGCTCCTACGAGCAGTACTTC. Amino acid sequence: CASSRGGSYEQYF. The whole variable domain, filled in from reference TRBV5-1 and TRBJ2-7, reads KAGVTQTPRYLIKTRGQQVTLSCSPISGHRSVSWYQQTPGQGLQFLFEYFSETQRNKGNFPGRFSGRQFSNSRSEMNVSTLELGDSALYLCASSRGGSYEQYFGPGTRLTVT.

The V call is TRBV21-1, the J call TRBJ1-1; TRBD1, the table's D call, lacks a check against the DNA. TRBV21-1 is recorded as a pseudogene. The length of the CDR3 is 14 residues. CDR3 loop: CASRKKQDNTEAFF. Here the CDR3 DNA reads TGTGCCAGCAGAAAAAAACAGGACAACACTGAAGCTTTCTTT.